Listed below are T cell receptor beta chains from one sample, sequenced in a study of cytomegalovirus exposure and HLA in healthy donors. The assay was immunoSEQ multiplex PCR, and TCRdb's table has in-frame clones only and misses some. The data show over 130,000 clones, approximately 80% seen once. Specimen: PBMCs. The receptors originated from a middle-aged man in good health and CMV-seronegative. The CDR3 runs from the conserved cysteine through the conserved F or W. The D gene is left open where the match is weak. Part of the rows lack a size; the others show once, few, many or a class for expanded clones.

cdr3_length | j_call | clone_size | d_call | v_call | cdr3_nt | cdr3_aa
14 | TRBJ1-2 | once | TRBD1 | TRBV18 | TGTGCCAGCGCCCCGGGACAGGGGAACTATGGCTACACCTTC | CASAPGQGNYGYTF
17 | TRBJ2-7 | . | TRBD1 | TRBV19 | TGTGCCAGTAGGATGACAGGGGGCGGAAAGTCCTCTCACGAGCAGTACTTC | CASRMTGGGKSSHEQYF
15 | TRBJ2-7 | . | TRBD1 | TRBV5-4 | TGTGCCAGCAGCATGCCGGGACAGGGTCACTACGAGCAGTACTTC | CASSMPGQGHYEQYF
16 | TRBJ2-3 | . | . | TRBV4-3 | TGCGCCAGCAGCCAAGATGCGGGTTATAGCACAGATACGCAGTATTTT | CASSQDAGYSTDTQYF
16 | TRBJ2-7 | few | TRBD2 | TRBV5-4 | TGTGCCAGCAGCTTCGTCGGACTAGCGGGAGAGGACGAGCAGTACTTC | CASSFVGLAGEDEQYF
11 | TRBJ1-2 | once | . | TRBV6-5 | TGTGCCAGCAGTTATGGGCGAGGCTACACCTTC | CASSYGRGYTF
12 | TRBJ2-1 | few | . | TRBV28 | TGTGCCAGCAGGGTGGGGGGCAATGAGCAGTTCTTC | CASRVGGNEQFF
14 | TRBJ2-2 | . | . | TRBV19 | TGTGCCAGCCGACGCAGGGTAGAGACCGGGGAGCTGTTTTTT | CASRRRVETGELFF
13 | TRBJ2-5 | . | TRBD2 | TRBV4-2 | TGTGCCAGCAGCCAAGAGCTAGCGGGAGTCCAGTACTTC | CASSQELAGVQYF
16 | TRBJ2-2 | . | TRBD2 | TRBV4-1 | TGCGCCAGCAGCCCTACGGGGACTAGGAACACCGGGGAGCTGTTTTTT | CASSPTGTRNTGELFF
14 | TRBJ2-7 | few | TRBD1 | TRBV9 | TGTGCCAGCAGCAAGACAGGGACGACCAACGAGCAGTACTTC | CASSKTGTTNEQYF
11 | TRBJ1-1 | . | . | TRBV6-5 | TGTGCCAGCATCCGGGGGAGTGAAGCTTTCTTT | CASIRGSEAFF
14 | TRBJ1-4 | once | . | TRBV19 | TGTGCCAGTAGTACAGGGCAAACTAATGAAAAACTGTTTTTT | CASSTGQTNEKLFF
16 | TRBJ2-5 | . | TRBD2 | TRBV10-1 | TGCGCCAGCAGTGGGCTAGCGGGATTAGGTCAAGAGACCCAGTACTTC | CASSGLAGLGQETQYF
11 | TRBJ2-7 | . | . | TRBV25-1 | TGTGCCAGCAGTGACATCTACGAGCAGTACTTC | CASSDIYEQYF
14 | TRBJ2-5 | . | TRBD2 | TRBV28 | TGTGCCAGCAGTTTCGGGGGGAGCCAAGAGACCCAGTACTTC | CASSFGGSQETQYF
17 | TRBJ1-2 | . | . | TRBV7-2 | TGTGCCAGCAGCTTATCAGGGAGCAGGGGTCGGGACTATGGCTACACCTTC | CASSLSGSRGRDYGYTF
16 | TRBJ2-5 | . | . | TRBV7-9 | TGTGCCAGCAGCTTAGCGGTTGGGGGCGCGGGAGAGACCCAGTACTTC | CASSLAVGGAGETQYF
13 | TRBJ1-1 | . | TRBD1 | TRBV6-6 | TGTGCCAGCAGTTCGGGACAGGGAGCTGAAGCTTTCTTT | CASSSGQGAEAFF
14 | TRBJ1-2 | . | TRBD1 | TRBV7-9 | TGTGCCAGCAGCTCGCAGGGGGGAAGCTATGGCTACACCTTC | CASSSQGGSYGYTF
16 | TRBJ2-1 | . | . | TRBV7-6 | TGTGCCAGCAGCTTAGGGGGGGGCTTCTCCTACAATGAGCAGTTCTTC | CASSLGGGFSYNEQFF
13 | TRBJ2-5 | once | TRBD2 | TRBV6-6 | TGTGCCACCGAGCGGGGGGATCGTGAGACCCAGTACTTC | CATERGDRETQYF
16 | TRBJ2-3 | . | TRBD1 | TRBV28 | TGTGCCAGCAGTCCGGACAGGGGGTGGATAGCAGATACGCAGTATTTT | CASSPDRGWIADTQYF
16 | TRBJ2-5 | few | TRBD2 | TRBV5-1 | TGCGCCAGCAGCTCCGGACTAGCGGGTGATCAAGAGACCCAGTACTTC | CASSSGLAGDQETQYF
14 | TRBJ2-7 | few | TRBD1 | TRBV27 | TGTGCCAGCAGTGGGACAGGGGGCTCCAACGAGCAGTACTTC | CASSGTGGSNEQYF
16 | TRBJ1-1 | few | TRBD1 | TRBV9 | TGTGCCAGCAGCGTAGGGGACAGGGGTTTAGACACTGAAGCTTTCTTT | CASSVGDRGLDTEAFF
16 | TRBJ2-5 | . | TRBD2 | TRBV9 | TGTGCCAGCAGCGTATTTCCGGGGGGGCCGGGAGAGACCCAGTACTTC | CASSVFPGGPGETQYF
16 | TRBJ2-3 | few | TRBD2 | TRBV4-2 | TGTGCCAGCAGCCAAGATCTAGCGGGGGGCACAGATACGCAGTATTTT | CASSQDLAGGTDTQYF
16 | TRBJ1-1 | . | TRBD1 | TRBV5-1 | TGCGCCAGCAGCTTGGCAGACAGGGGGCAGGGAGCTGAAGCTTTCTTT | CASSLADRGQGAEAFF
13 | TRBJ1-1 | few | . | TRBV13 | TGTGCCAGCAGCTTACGGGGGAACACTGAAGCTTTCTTT | CASSLRGNTEAFF
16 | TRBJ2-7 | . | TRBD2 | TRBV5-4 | TGTGCCAGCAGCTGGGGTCTAGCGGGAGGTAACTACGAGCAGTACTTC | CASSWGLAGGNYEQYF
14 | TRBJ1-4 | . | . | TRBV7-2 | TGTGCCAGCAGCTTAGAGGGGACTTGGGAAAAACTGTTTTTT | CASSLEGTWEKLFF
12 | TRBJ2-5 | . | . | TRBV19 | TGTGCCAGTAGTGAGACATCCGAGACCCAGTACTTC | CASSETSETQYF
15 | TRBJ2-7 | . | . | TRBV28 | TGTGCCAGCAGTTTACCCCCTTCCCTAGCATACGAGCAGTACTTC | CASSLPPSLAYEQYF
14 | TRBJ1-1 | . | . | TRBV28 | TGTGCCAGCAGTACACCCGGGACTCCGGCGGAAGCTTTCTTT | CASSTPGTPAEAFF
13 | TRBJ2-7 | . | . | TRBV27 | TGTGCCAGCAGTTTAGGACTATTCTACGAGCAGTACTTC | CASSLGLFYEQYF
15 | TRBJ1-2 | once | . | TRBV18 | TGTGCCAGCTCACCCAGCGACAGACCCTACTATGGCTACACCTTC | CASSPSDRPYYGYTF
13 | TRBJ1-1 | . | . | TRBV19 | TGTGCCAGTAGTATCAGGGGTGACACTGAAGCTTTCTTT | CASSIRGDTEAFF
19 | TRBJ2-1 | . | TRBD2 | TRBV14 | TGTGCCAGCAGCCAATTAAGGCTAGCGGGAGGTCCCTCTTACAATGAGCAGTTCTTC | CASSQLRLAGGPSYNEQFF
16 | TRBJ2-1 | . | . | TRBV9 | TGTGCCAGCAGCGTGATAGACAGGCTGGCGTACAATGAGCAGTTCTTC | CASSVIDRLAYNEQFF
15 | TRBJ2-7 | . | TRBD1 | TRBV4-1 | TGCGCCAGCAGCCAAACGGGTCAGGGGGCCTACGAGCAGTACTTC | CASSQTGQGAYEQYF
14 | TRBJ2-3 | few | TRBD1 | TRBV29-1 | TGCAGCGTTTCGAACAGGGGGCCCCAGGATACGCAGTATTTT | CSVSNRGPQDTQYF
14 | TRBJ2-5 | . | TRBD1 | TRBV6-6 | TGTGCCAGCAGTTACTCAGGGGGCGAAGAGACCCAGTACTTC | CASSYSGGEETQYF
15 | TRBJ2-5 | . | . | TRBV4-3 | TGCGCCAGCAGCCAAGATTCCTACAGTCAGGAGACCCAGTACTTC | CASSQDSYSQETQYF
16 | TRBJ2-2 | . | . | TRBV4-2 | TGTGCCAGCAGCCAAAGTCTCGGGATGAACACCGGGGAGCTGTTTTTT | CASSQSLGMNTGELFF